These T cell receptor beta chains were read from a single sample in a study of T cells in Graves' hyperthyroidism and ophthalmopathy. Using its own MiXCR run on the multiplex PCR reads, TCRdb lists one record per CDR3 protein. The sample has hundreds of thousands of distinct CDR3 sequences, 20% seen once. The sequenced material came from blood. Every receptor here comes from a man aged 35-49 years with Graves' ophthalmopathy. Both conserved end residues are part of each CDR3. Fields, in order: V gene, clone size, J gene, D gene, CDR3 DNA, CDR3 protein. A D gene is named only where the DNA matches it firmly. Rows may omit the clone size; those that give it use once, few, many or a size class.

>TRBV5-1|few|TRBJ2-1|-
TGCGCCAGCAGCCGGGGACCGCTCTCCTACAATGAGCAGTTCTTC
CASSRGPLSYNEQFF
>TRBV3-1|many|TRBJ1-2|-
TGTGCCAGCAGCCAAGGCGGAGCCTATGGCTACACCTTC
CASSQGGAYGYTF
>TRBV7-9|-|TRBJ2-2|-
TGTGCCAGCAGCTTAGGCGAGCGGCGCGGGGAGCTGTTTTTT
CASSLGERRGELFF
>TRBV5-1|-|TRBJ2-1|-
TGCGCCAGCAGCTTTGAAACGGGACTTCATGACAATGAGCAGTTCTTC
CASSFETGLHDNEQFF
>TRBV20-1|few|TRBJ1-4|-
TGCAGTGCCTTAACCCCCAGGGGATTCAATGAAAAACTGTTTTTT
CSALTPRGFNEKLFF
>TRBV18|-|TRBJ2-7|TRBD2
TGTGCCAGCTCACTTACCGGGACTAGGGTCTACGAGCAGTACTTC
CASSLTGTRVYEQYF
>TRBV20-1|-|TRBJ2-5|-
TGCAGTGCCCCGCGGGGGCCCCAGCGGCCCCAGTACTTC
CSAPRGPQRPQYF
>TRBV6-2/TRBV6-3|-|TRBJ2-7|TRBD2
TGTGCCAGCAGTTACGGGTTAGCGGGAGCCTACGAGCAGTACTTC
CASSYGLAGAYEQYF
>TRBV20-1|few|TRBJ2-3|TRBD2
TGCAGTGCTTCCCAGCGGGGAGGTAACACAGATACGCAGTATTTT
CSASQRGGNTDTQYF
>TRBV29-1|few|TRBJ2-1|-
TGCAGCGTTGTTAGTTTGGGGACGTACAATGAGCAGTTCTTC
CSVVSLGTYNEQFF
>TRBV7-9|-|TRBJ1-5|-
TGTGCCAGCAGCGGGACCAGGGACAATCAGCCCCAGCATTTT
CASSGTRDNQPQHF
>TRBV28|many|TRBJ1-2|-
TGTGCCAGCAGCCGGACAAGCTATGGCTACACCTTC
CASSRTSYGYTF
>TRBV5-1|few|TRBJ1-4|-
TGCGCCAGCAGCTTGAGTCTTACTGATCGAAGGGAAAAACTGTTTTTT
CASSLSLTDRREKLFF
>TRBV7-8|-|TRBJ1-4|TRBD1
TGTGCCAGCAGCTCACGGACAGGGTCTAATGAAAAACTGTTTTTT
CASSSRTGSNEKLFF
>TRBV7-3|many|TRBJ1-6|-
TGTGCCAGCAGCTCAGAAATAAGGGAGGCCCGGACACCCCTCCACTTT
CASSSEIREARTPLHF
>TRBV18|few|TRBJ1-2|-
TGTGCCAGCTCACCACCGGTCGGCACCGGGAGCTATGGCTACACCTTC
CASSPPVGTGSYGYTF
>TRBV6-1|-|TRBJ1-2|TRBD1
TGTGCCAGCATGCGGGCAGGGGGCTATGGCTACACCTTC
CASMRAGGYGYTF
>TRBV28|many|TRBJ1-1|-
TGTGCCAGCAGTTTATTCGGAGGGACTGAAGCTTTCTTT
CASSLFGGTEAFF
>TRBV20-1|many|TRBJ1-2|-
TGCAGTGCTACTAAGCCGGGCCTTCTCTATGGCTACACCTTC
CSATKPGLLYGYTF
>TRBV7-8|few|TRBJ2-7|TRBD2
TGTGCCAGCAGTCCGGCTAGCGGGAGAAGCGAGCAGTACTTC
CASSPASGRSEQYF
>TRBV6-1|-|TRBJ2-7|-
TGTGCCAGCAGGACGACAGCTTCCTCCTACGAGCAGTACTTC
CASRTTASSYEQYF
>TRBV12-3/TRBV12-4|many|TRBJ2-7|-
TGTGCCAGCAGTTTATCGGCAGCAGCCTACGAGCAGTACTTC
CASSLSAAAYEQYF
>TRBV20-1|-|TRBJ2-4|-
TGCAGTGCTAGGACTCAGGGAACCCTAGCCAAAAACATTCAGTACTTC
CSARTQGTLAKNIQYF
>TRBV6-2/TRBV6-3|-|TRBJ2-6|TRBD2
TGTGCCAGCAGTTACGTGGCTAGCGGATACTCTGGGGCCAACGTCCTGACTTTC
CASSYVASGYSGANVLTF
>TRBV19|few|TRBJ1-2|-
TGTGCCAGTAGGCAGACTGGGCCCACTAACTATGGCTACACCTTC
CASRQTGPTNYGYTF
>TRBV6-1|many|TRBJ2-7|-
TGTGCCAGCAGAAAAGCCGGGGAGCAGTACTTC
CASRKAGEQYF
>TRBV3-1|-|TRBJ2-5|-
TGTGCCAGCAGCCCCCAAGGACGCCCACAAGAGACCCAGTACTTC
CASSPQGRPQETQYF
>TRBV20-1|-|TRBJ2-7|TRBD1
TGCAGTGCTCAGGGGGACATCTCCTACGAGCAGTACTTC
CSAQGDISYEQYF
>TRBV27|few|TRBJ2-7|TRBD2
TGTGCCAGCAGCCGGACTAGCGGAATGACCTACGAGCAGTACTTC
CASSRTSGMTYEQYF
>TRBV20-1|many|TRBJ2-5|-
TGCAGTGCTAGAGATATGGGGGGGCCATGGGAAGAGACCCAGTACTTC
CSARDMGGPWEETQYF
>TRBV18|many|TRBJ1-1|-
TGTGCCAGCTCAGAGCTGAACACTGAAGCTTTCTTT
CASSELNTEAFF